This T cell receptor (beta chain) was identified in a study of T cells after posttransplantation cyclophosphamide. The V gene lost 0 bases and the J gene lost 2 bases, with 20 bases spanning the gap. This CDR3 comprises 18 residues. Germline CDR1 is MNHNS and CDR2 is SASEGT. Data came from immunoSEQ multiplex PCR; TCRdb stores just in-frame clones and leaves some out. Singletons are absent from the sample, which has roughly 40,000 clones. General study points: Blood and skin or GI T cell repertoires showed limited TRB overlap. Later blood repertoires were often dominated by clones from the donor CD8+ memory compartment.

This clone was recorded many times. The antigen remains undetermined. The origin of this receptor is a woman between 50 and 59 years old in good health and a related stem cell transplant donor. Material: PBMCs. This chain connects TRBV6-1 to TRBJ2-7; possible D gene TRBD2, 6 bases. CDR3 DNA: TGTGCCAGCAGTGAAGCGGGGGGTCTGGCAGCCACCCCCTACGAGCAGTACTTC. Amino acids: CASSEAGGLAATPYEQYF.